This is a list of T cell receptor beta chains from one sample in a study of blood T cell repertoires in COVID-19. TCRdb keeps only in-frame clones here, not all; method: immunoSEQ multiplex PCR. The table has 40,000 to 55,000 clones, around nine tenths seen once. Sequenced material: peripheral blood. The receptors shown here come from a man aged 45-65 years with COVID-19, enrolled during active disease. Each CDR3 is given with its conserved first and last residue. The D gene is left open where the match is weak. Size is omitted from some rows. Given values are once, few, many or a class for expanded clones.

>TRBJ1-2|TRBV5-1|TRBD1|.
CASSSWDSPENYGYTF
TGCGCCAGCAGCTCCTGGGACAGCCCCGAGAACTATGGCTACACCTTC
>TRBJ1-3|TRBV12-3/TRBV12-4|.|.
CASSLSEGNTIYF
TGTGCCAGCAGTTTGAGTGAGGGAAACACCATATATTTT
>TRBJ1-1|TRBV12-3/TRBV12-4|TRBD1|.
CASTGDRVGAFF
TGTGCCAGCACCGGGGACAGGGTCGGAGCTTTCTTT
>TRBJ1-1|TRBV2|TRBD1|.
CASSSDREGEAFF
TGTGCCAGCAGTTCGGACAGGGAAGGTGAAGCTTTCTTT
>TRBJ2-3|TRBV5-1|.|.
CASRGGGQRTDTQYF
TGCGCCAGCCGCGGGGGAGGACAGCGCACAGATACGCAGTATTTT
>TRBJ1-2|TRBV30|TRBD1|few
CAWSPLGTGGYGYTF
TGTGCCTGGAGCCCTTTAGGGACAGGGGGCTATGGCTACACCTTC
>TRBJ1-5|TRBV5-6|.|.
CASSLLIGAQDQPQHF
TGTGCCAGCAGCTTGTTGATAGGGGCCCAAGATCAGCCCCAGCATTTT
>TRBJ2-3|TRBV11-2|TRBD1|.
CASSSYRGRADTQYF
TGTGCCAGCAGCTCTTACAGGGGGCGCGCAGATACGCAGTATTTT
>TRBJ2-7|TRBV7-2|TRBD2|.
CASSFSFGRGGYEQYF
TGTGCCAGCAGCTTTTCGTTCGGGAGGGGAGGCTACGAGCAGTACTTC
>TRBJ1-1|TRBV5-1|TRBD1|.
CASSLVTGGTEAFF
TGCGCCAGCAGCTTGGTGACAGGGGGGACTGAAGCTTTCTTT
>TRBJ1-6|TRBV12-5|.|few
CASGLGGTARRDGHNSPLHF
TGTGCTAGTGGTTTGGGAGGGACCGCCAGGAGGGATGGCCATAATTCACCCCTCCACTTT
>TRBJ1-2|TRBV7-9|TRBD1|.
CASSSSDRVSWNYGYTF
TGTGCCAGCAGCTCCTCCGACAGGGTATCTTGGAACTATGGCTACACCTTC
>TRBJ2-3|TRBV9|TRBD2|.
CASSVAILAGGDTQYF
TGTGCCAGCAGCGTAGCTATACTGGCGGGAGGGGATACGCAGTATTTT
>TRBJ2-7|TRBV2|.|.
CASSSGQTSSSYEQYF
TGTGCCAGCAGTTCAGGACAGACGTCAAGCTCCTACGAGCAGTACTTC
>TRBJ2-2|TRBV3-1/TRBV3-2|.|.
CASSHFVPGELFF
TGTGCCAGCAGCCACTTCGTCCCCGGGGAGCTGTTTTTT
>TRBJ1-1|TRBV6-5|.|once
CASSRGPEAFF
TGTGCCAGCAGCAGGGGCCCTGAAGCTTTCTTT